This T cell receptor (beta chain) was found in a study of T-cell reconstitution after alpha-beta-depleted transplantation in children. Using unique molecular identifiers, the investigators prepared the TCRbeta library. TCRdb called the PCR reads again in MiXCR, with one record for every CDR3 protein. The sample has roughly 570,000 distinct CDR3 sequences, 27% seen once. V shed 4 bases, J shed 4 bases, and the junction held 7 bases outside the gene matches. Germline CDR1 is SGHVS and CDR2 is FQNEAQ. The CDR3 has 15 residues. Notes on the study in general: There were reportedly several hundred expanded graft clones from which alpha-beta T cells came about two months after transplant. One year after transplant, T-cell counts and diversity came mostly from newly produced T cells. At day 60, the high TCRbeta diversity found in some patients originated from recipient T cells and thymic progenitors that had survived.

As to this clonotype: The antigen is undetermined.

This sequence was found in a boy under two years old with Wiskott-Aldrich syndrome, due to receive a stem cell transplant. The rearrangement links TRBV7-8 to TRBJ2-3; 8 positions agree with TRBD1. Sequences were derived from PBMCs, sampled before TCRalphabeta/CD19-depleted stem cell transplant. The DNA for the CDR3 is TGTGCCAGCAGCTCGCGGACAGGGCTAGCAGATACGCAGTATTTT. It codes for CASSSRTGLADTQYF.